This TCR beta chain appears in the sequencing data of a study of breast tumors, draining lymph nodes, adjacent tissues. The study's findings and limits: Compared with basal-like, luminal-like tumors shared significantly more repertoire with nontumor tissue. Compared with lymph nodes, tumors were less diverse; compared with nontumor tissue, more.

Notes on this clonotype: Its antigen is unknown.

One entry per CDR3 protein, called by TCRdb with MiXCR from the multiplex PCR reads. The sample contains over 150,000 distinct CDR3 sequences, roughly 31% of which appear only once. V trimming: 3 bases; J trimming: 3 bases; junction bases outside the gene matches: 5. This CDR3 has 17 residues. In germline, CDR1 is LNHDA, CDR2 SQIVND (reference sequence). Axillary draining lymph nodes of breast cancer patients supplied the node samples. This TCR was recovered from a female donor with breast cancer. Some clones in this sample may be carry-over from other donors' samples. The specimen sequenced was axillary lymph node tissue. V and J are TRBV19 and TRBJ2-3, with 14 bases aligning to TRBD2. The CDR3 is CASSIQGTSGGTDTQYF. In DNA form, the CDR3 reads TGTGCCAGTAGTATTCAAGGGACTAGCGGGGGAACAGATACGCAGTATTTT.